The clone carrying this T cell receptor beta chain was counted a few times. Its antigen is still unknown. The CDR3 runs to 14 residues. Unmatched junction bases numbered 10, after V lost 4 bases and J lost 12 bases. Germline V gene sequence: CDR1 SGHRS, CDR2 YFSETQ. These data originate in a study of T-cell memory formation after mild COVID-19. The study's findings and limits: The authors left the SARS-CoV-2 specificity of second-wave clones peaking on day 37 unconfirmed.

TCRdb re-called the 5' RACE reads through MiXCR, storing one row per CDR3 protein. Found here are about 150,000 distinct CDR3 sequences, roughly 6.2% of them singletons; the top ten hold about 2%. The genes are TRBV5-1 and TRBJ2-1; 10 nucleotides match TRBD1. Sequencing was done on a sample of PBMCs or a T cell subset sorted from them (not recorded which). The sequence was obtained from an adult woman who had mild COVID-19 (a few samples of this study predate the infection). Cell type and time point are not known. The CDR3 is CASSPNSDRGLQFF. The CDR3 region has the DNA TGCGCCAGCAGCCCTAATAGTGACAGGGGGCTGCAGTTCTTC.